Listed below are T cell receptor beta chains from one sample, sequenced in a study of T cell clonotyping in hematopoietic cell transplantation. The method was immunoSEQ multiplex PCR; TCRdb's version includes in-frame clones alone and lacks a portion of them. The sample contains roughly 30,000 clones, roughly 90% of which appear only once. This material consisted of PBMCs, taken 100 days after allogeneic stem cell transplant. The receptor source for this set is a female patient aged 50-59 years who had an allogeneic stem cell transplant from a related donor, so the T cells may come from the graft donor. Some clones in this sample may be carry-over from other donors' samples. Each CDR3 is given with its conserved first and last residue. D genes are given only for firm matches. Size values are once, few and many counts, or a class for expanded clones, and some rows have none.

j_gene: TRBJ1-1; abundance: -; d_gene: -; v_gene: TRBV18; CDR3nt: TGTGCCAGCTCACCAGGCACTGAAGCTTTCTTT; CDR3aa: CASSPGTEAFF
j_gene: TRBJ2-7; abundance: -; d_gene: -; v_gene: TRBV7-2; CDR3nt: TGTGCCAGCAGCTTCACCTACGAGCAGTACTTC; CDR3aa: CASSFTYEQYF
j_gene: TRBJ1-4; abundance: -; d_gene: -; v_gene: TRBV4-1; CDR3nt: TGCGCCAGCAGCCACCCCCGGGACGGCTTCAATGCTAATGAAAAACTGTTTTTT; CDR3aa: CASSHPRDGFNANEKLFF
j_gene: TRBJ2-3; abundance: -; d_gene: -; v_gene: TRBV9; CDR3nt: TGTGCCAGCTCCTGGGCGGAGGGCACAGATACGCAGTATTTT; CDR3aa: CASSWAEGTDTQYF
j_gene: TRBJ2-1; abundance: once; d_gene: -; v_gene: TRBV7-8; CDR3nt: TGTGCCAGCAGCTTAGGGACATCCTCGGCCTACAATGAGCAGTTCTTC; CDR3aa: CASSLGTSSAYNEQFF
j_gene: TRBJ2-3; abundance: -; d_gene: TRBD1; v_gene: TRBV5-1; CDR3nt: TGCGCCAGCAGCTTGAGACAGGGAACAGATACGCAGTATTTT; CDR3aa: CASSLRQGTDTQYF
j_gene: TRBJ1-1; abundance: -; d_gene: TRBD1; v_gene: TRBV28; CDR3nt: TGTGCCAGCATCAGACAGGGCGGGAACACTGAAGCTTTCTTT; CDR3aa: CASIRQGGNTEAFF
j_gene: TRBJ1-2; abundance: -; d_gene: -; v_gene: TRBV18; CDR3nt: TGTGCCAGCTCATCCTACAGATACTATGGCTACACCTTC; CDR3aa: CASSSYRYYGYTF
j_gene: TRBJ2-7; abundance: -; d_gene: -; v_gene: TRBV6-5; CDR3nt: TGTGCCAGCAGCAACCCTATATTTTACGAGCAGTACTTC; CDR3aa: CASSNPIFYEQYF
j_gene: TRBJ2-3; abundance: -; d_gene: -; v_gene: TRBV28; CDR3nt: TGTGCCAGTACCACTGAGTTGGGCACAGATACGCAGTATTTT; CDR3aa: CASTTELGTDTQYF
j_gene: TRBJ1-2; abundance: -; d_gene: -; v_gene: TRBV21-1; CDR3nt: TGTGCCAGCAGCACGTCGGCAGGGGGATATGGCTACACCTTC; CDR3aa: CASSTSAGGYGYTF
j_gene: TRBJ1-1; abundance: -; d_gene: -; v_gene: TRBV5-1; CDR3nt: TGCGCCAGCAACCTAGGACCGGGGAACACTGAAGCTTTCTTT; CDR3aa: CASNLGPGNTEAFF
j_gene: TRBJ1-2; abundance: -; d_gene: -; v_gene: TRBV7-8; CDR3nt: TGTGCCAGCAGCTTAGCAGCCCTCGGCGGCTATGGCTACACCTTC; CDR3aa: CASSLAALGGYGYTF
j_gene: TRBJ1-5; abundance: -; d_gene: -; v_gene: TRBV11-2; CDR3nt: TGTGCCAGCAGCTTAGGGCCGAATCGAGATCAGCCCCAGCATTTT; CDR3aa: CASSLGPNRDQPQHF
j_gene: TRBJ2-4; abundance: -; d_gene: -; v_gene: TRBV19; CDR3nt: TGTGCCAGTAGTCACCCCCCCCAGCTAGCCAAAAACATTCAGTACTTC; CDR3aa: CASSHPPQLAKNIQYF
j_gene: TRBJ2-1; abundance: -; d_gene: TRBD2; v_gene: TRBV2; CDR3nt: TGTGCCAGCAGTGCCCAGCGGGAGCCCAATGAGCAGTTCTTC; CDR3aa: CASSAQREPNEQFF
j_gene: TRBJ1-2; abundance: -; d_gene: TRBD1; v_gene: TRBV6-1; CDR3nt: TGTGCCAGCCAGGGGGGGACCTCCTATGGCTACACCTTC; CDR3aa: CASQGGTSYGYTF